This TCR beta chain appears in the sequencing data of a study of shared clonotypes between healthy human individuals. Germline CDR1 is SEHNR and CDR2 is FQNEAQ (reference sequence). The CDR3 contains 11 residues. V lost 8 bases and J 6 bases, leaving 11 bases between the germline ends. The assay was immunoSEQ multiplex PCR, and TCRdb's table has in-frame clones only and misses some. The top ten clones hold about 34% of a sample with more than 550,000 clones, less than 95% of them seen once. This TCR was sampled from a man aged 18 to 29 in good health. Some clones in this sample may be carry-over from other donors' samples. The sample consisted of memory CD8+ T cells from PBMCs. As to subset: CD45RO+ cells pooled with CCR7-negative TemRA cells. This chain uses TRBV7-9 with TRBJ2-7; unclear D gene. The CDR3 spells CASAFGSEQYF. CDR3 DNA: TGTGCCAGCGCTTTTGGATCCGAGCAGTACTTC.